Sequencing of this TCR beta chain was carried out in a study of glioma-infiltrating T cells. Amplification of TCR alpha and beta CDR3 regions from RNA used iRepertoire nested multiplex PCR. Input was roughly 85-450 ng of tissue mRNA or PBMC total RNA. TCRdb called the multiplex PCR reads again in MiXCR, with one record for every CDR3 protein. Of about 140,000 distinct CDR3 sequences listed, about two fifths are singletons. Study results and caveats: Tissue and blood shared very few CDR3 sequences. Non-neoplastic patients had below-expected tissue-blood divergence, while all gliomas exceeded expectation.

This clonotype was seen at least ten times. What it recognizes is unknown. The specimen sequenced was glioma tissue, nonneoplastic brain tissue, or PBMCs (not recorded which). The TCR comes from a human donor with low-grade glioma or glioblastoma, undergoing nonglioma brain surgery, or in good health (not recorded which).

This chain's CDR3 is CATSRAHTDTQYF. CDR3 in DNA: TGTGCCACCAGCAGAGCCCACACAGATACGCAGTATTTT. This rearrangement joins TRBV15 to TRBJ2-3; D is ambiguous. Looked up from germline, CDR1 is LNHNV and CDR2 is YYDKDF (reference sequence). The CDR3 loop spans 13 amino acids. V was trimmed by 1 base and J by 2 bases, leaving 4 bases between them.